A single T cell receptor (beta chain) is shown here with its context. This specimen comes from a study of blood T cell repertoires in COVID-19. Study-wide background: In each case, the material was cDNA or gDNA derived from T cells, B-cell-depleted T cells, or PBMCs.

Original handling: Counts of nucleated cells, estimated from reference gene primer amplification, were obtained. Profiling relied on immunoSEQ multiplex PCR, and the TCRdb table lists in-frame clones only, not all of them. From that table come the V and J calls and clone size; the DNA was used to work out D and trimming. The sample holds around 300,000 clones, around 82% seen once. From germline, CDR1 is SGDLS and CDR2 YYNGEE. Trimming left V 0 bases short and J 5 bases short, with 14 bases between. CDR3 size: 16 residues. The chain joins TRBV9 to TRBJ2-2; the D gene is possibly TRBD1 (7 bases). This clonotype was sampled from a man under 40 with active or convalescent COVID-19. Source material: peripheral blood. CDR3 sequence: CASSVAEGADTGELFF. The DNA of the CDR3 is TGTGCCAGCAGCGTAGCGGAGGGGGCGGATACCGGGGAGCTGTTTTTT.